Listed below are T cell receptor beta chains from one sample, sequenced in a study of CD8 T cells in ankylosing spondylitis. TCRdb fed the 5' RACE reads into MiXCR, producing one record per CDR3 protein. Counted here are around 130,000 distinct CDR3 sequences, roughly 18% occurring once; the ten biggest clones make up 33%. Sequenced sample: blood, either unsorted or a sorted T cell fraction (not recorded which). Receptor source: a male donor with ankylosing spondylitis. Both conserved end residues are part of each CDR3. The D gene is left open where the match is weak. Where a row states a size, it is once, few, many or the class of an expanded clone; other rows omit it.

TGTGCCAGCAGCACAGACAGGGCCGCTGGAAACACCATATATTTT,CASSTDRAAGNTIYF,15,TRBD1,TRBV7-9,NA,TRBJ1-3
TGCAGCGTTGCCTTACGGGACAGGCAGTCCTACGAGCAGTACTTC,CSVALRDRQSYEQYF,15,TRBD1,TRBV29-1,few,TRBJ2-7
TGTGCCAGCAGTTTTGGCATTTATCAGCCCCAGCATTTT,CASSFGIYQPQHF,13,NA,TRBV27,many,TRBJ1-5
TGTGCCAGCAGTGAGGGGGGGGCTGACACTGAAGCTTTCTTT,CASSEGGADTEAFF,14,NA,TRBV12-3/TRBV12-4,many,TRBJ1-1
TGTGCCATCGGGACGGCCCAGCCCCAGCATTTT,CAIGTAQPQHF,11,NA,TRBV12-3/TRBV12-4,many,TRBJ1-5
TGTGCCACCAGCAGAGCACCAGGGGAATTTGGGGCCAACGTCCTGACTTTC,CATSRAPGEFGANVLTF,17,NA,TRBV15,NA,TRBJ2-6
TGTGCCAGCAGCCCCCAAGGGGGGGTAGATGAGCAGTTCTTC,CASSPQGGVDEQFF,14,NA,TRBV7-3,once,TRBJ2-1
TGCGCCAGCAGTCTAAGGGGGGGGTTGGATAATTCACCCCTCCACTTT,CASSLRGGLDNSPLHF,16,NA,TRBV5-1,NA,TRBJ1-6
TGTGCCAGCAGCTTGGCGACAGGGGATTCCGGGGAGCTGTTTTTT,CASSLATGDSGELFF,15,TRBD1,TRBV5-6,NA,TRBJ2-2
TGTGCCAGCAGTCCCAGGGTCTCCTACGAGCAGTACTTC,CASSPRVSYEQYF,13,NA,TRBV28,NA,TRBJ2-7
TGCGCCAGCAGCCGAGGACTAGCGGGGAATAGTCTTAGCACAGATACGCAGTATTTT,CASSRGLAGNSLSTDTQYF,19,TRBD2,TRBV4-1,few,TRBJ2-3
TGCGCCAGCAGCCCACGGACAGGGGGCTTCTCCTACAATGAGCAGTTCTTC,CASSPRTGGFSYNEQFF,17,TRBD1,TRBV4-1,many,TRBJ2-1
TGTGCCAGCTGTCCCCAGCGGGGGAACACCGGGGAGCTGTTTTTT,CASCPQRGNTGELFF,15,TRBD2,TRBV28,NA,TRBJ2-2
TGTGCCAGCAGCCCCCGGGGGGGGGGGCGCAATGAGCAGTTCTTC,CASSPRGGGRNEQFF,15,TRBD2,TRBV16,NA,TRBJ2-1
TGTGCCACCAGTGATTACGGGTTTGGCTACACCTTC,CATSDYGFGYTF,12,NA,TRBV24-1,few,TRBJ1-2
TGTGCCAGCAGTTGGGAACAGGGAACTGAAACTTACAATGAGCAGTTCTTC,CASSWEQGTETYNEQFF,17,NA,TRBV6-2/TRBV6-3,few,TRBJ2-1
TGTGCCAGCAGCGACCAAGCCGGGACAGGGAGAGAGCAGTACTTC,CASSDQAGTGREQYF,15,TRBD1,TRBV9,many,TRBJ2-7
TGCAGTGCTAGTCGGGACTCAAGTTTTGACGAGACCCAGTACTTC,CSASRDSSFDETQYF,15,NA,TRBV20-1,few,TRBJ2-5
TGCAGCGTTGTCCTTGCTGGGAAGGGCGAGCAGTACTTC,CSVVLAGKGEQYF,13,NA,TRBV29-1,NA,TRBJ2-7
TGTGCCAGCAGCCCCTCCCCCTCTTACGAGCAGTACTTC,CASSPSPSYEQYF,13,NA,TRBV7-9,NA,TRBJ2-7
TGTGCCAGCAGCCTGGATGAGTCCTACGAGCAGTACTTC,CASSLDESYEQYF,13,NA,TRBV2,NA,TRBJ2-7
TGTGCCAGCAGTCCGACAGCGTACGAGCAGTACTTC,CASSPTAYEQYF,12,NA,TRBV28,NA,TRBJ2-7
TGTGCCAGCAGTCCCGGACAGCACGAGCAGTACTTC,CASSPGQHEQYF,12,NA,TRBV12-3/TRBV12-4,NA,TRBJ2-7
TGTGCCAGCAGTACCGGTTACGAGCAGTACTTC,CASSTGYEQYF,11,NA,TRBV12-3/TRBV12-4,NA,TRBJ2-7
TGTGCCATCAGTGAGTCCCGCGATCTATCCGAGCAGTACTTC,CAISESRDLSEQYF,14,NA,TRBV10-3,NA,TRBJ2-7
TGTGCCAGCAGCTTAGCGCCGGGGGAGCAGTACTTC,CASSLAPGEQYF,12,NA,TRBV7-6,few,TRBJ2-7
TGCAGCACCCGAGGTGGCGACTCAGAGACCCAGTACTTC,CSTRGGDSETQYF,13,NA,TRBV29-1,NA,TRBJ2-5
TGCGCCAGCAGCCAAGACCACAGAGCTAACTATGGCTACACCTTC,CASSQDHRANYGYTF,15,NA,TRBV4-3,few,TRBJ1-2
TGTGCCAGCAGTTTATCGACTAGCGGGAGTCTGAACGAGCAGTACTTC,CASSLSTSGSLNEQYF,16,TRBD2,TRBV28,NA,TRBJ2-7
TGTGCCAGCAGCCAGAGGGAGACAGGGTTTATGGAGCAGTACTTC,CASSQRETGFMEQYF,15,TRBD1,TRBV7-2,NA,TRBJ2-7
TGTGCCATCAGTGAGTCAAGAAGCGAGAGCTCCTACAATGAGCAGTTCTTC,CAISESRSESSYNEQFF,17,NA,TRBV10-3,few,TRBJ2-1
TGTGCCAGCAGCCAAGTCACTAGCGACGCCTACGAGCAGTACTTC,CASSQVTSDAYEQYF,15,TRBD2,TRBV4-2,NA,TRBJ2-7
TGTGCCAGCAGTTTATCTCCAGGGGACTATGGCTACACCTTC,CASSLSPGDYGYTF,14,NA,TRBV27,NA,TRBJ1-2
TGTGCCAGCACCCCGCGCCGGGACAGGGAAAATGAGCAGTTCTTC,CASTPRRDRENEQFF,15,TRBD1,TRBV27,NA,TRBJ2-1
TGTGCCATCAGTGACCGACAAGGCGGGGAAAAACTGTTTTTT,CAISDRQGGEKLFF,14,NA,TRBV10-3,NA,TRBJ1-4
TGCAGTGCTTACAGACTAGCGGGAGCATCACGAGAGACCCAGTACTTC,CSAYRLAGASRETQYF,16,TRBD2,TRBV20-1,many,TRBJ2-5
TGTGCCAGCAGCGAGACAGGGGTAAATTCACCCCTCCACTTT,CASSETGVNSPLHF,14,TRBD1,TRBV7-8,few,TRBJ1-6
TGTGCCAGCAGTTGGGACAGGGAACGGTTCTACAATGAGCAGTTCTTC,CASSWDRERFYNEQFF,16,TRBD1,TRBV6-5,NA,TRBJ2-1
TGTGCCAGCAGCTCCGGGACAGGGGACAATTCCTATAATTCACCCCTCCACTTT,CASSSGTGDNSYNSPLHF,18,TRBD1,TRBV7-8,NA,TRBJ1-6
TGCGCCAGCAGCCAAGCCAGCCGGAACACCGGGGAGCTGTTTTTT,CASSQASRNTGELFF,15,NA,TRBV4-1,few,TRBJ2-2
TGTGCCAGCAGTTTAAGCGCTCACAGTAGTAATCAGCCCCAGCATTTT,CASSLSAHSSNQPQHF,16,NA,TRBV27,NA,TRBJ1-5
TGTGCCAGCAGTCGGGACAGGGGGTACCAAGAGACCCAGTACTTC,CASSRDRGYQETQYF,15,TRBD1,TRBV12-3/TRBV12-4,NA,TRBJ2-5
TGTGCCAGCAGCGTAGAATCGGAGTTCTATGGCTACACCTTC,CASSVESEFYGYTF,14,NA,TRBV9,NA,TRBJ1-2
TGTGCCAGCAGGGCAGGGTACACTGAAGCTTTCTTT,CASRAGYTEAFF,12,NA,TRBV6-5,NA,TRBJ1-1
TGTGCCACCAGTGAACGCGACAGGGTCATGGAGGCAGATACGCAGTATTTT,CATSERDRVMEADTQYF,17,TRBD1,TRBV24-1,few,TRBJ2-3
TGCAGTGCTTTTAGCGGGAGGGGCGGTAGTGAGCAGTTCTTC,CSAFSGRGGSEQFF,14,TRBD2,TRBV20-1,few,TRBJ2-1
TGTGCCAGCATTGGTCTTACAAGTAACTTC,CASIGLTSNF,10,NA,TRBV2,NA,TRBJ2-7
TGCGCCAGCAGCCATCGGGTTCCCGGGGATGAGCAGTTCTTC,CASSHRVPGDEQFF,14,NA,TRBV4-1,NA,TRBJ2-1
TGTGCTAGTGGTCTGGGACTTCAGGAGACCCAGTACTTC,CASGLGLQETQYF,13,NA,TRBV12-5,NA,TRBJ2-5
TGCGCCAGCAGCCAACCTCTAGCGGGAGATAACAATTCTCCAGATACGCAGTATTTT,CASSQPLAGDNNSPDTQYF,19,TRBD2,TRBV4-1,many,TRBJ2-3
TGTGCCAGCAGCCCCGGACAGGGTGGGTACAATGAGCAGTTCTTC,CASSPGQGGYNEQFF,15,TRBD1,TRBV9,few,TRBJ2-1
TGTGCCACCAGCACCTACCTAGACGGAGACACAGATACGCAGTATTTT,CATSTYLDGDTDTQYF,16,NA,TRBV15,few,TRBJ2-3
TGCAGCGTTGCTGCGGCTCTTGTTAACAATGAGCAGTTCTTC,CSVAAALVNNEQFF,14,NA,TRBV29-1,few,TRBJ2-1
TGCAGTGCTAGATCGGGGGGAGAGACCCAGTACTTC,CSARSGGETQYF,12,TRBD2,TRBV20-1,few,TRBJ2-5
TGTGCTAGTGGGGCCTCCGGGGTCTCTTCCTTGGGCTATGGCTACACCTTC,CASGASGVSSLGYGYTF,17,NA,TRBV12-5,NA,TRBJ1-2
TGTGCCAGCAGTCCACGACAGGGGCGTTTGACCGGGGAGCTGTTTTTT,CASSPRQGRLTGELFF,16,TRBD1,TRBV28,NA,TRBJ2-2
TGCGCCAGCAGCCAAGAAGAGCACTACGAGCAGTACTTC,CASSQEEHYEQYF,13,NA,TRBV4-3,few,TRBJ2-7
TGTGCCAGCAGCCCTGGGACTAGCGGGAGAGATACGCAGTATTTT,CASSPGTSGRDTQYF,15,TRBD2,TRBV27,few,TRBJ2-3
TGCGCCAGCAGCCCCCCCGGGGTGGAAAAACTGTTTTTT,CASSPPGVEKLFF,13,NA,TRBV4-1,many,TRBJ1-4
TGTGCCAGCAGCCACCCAAAGGGACTAGCGGGAGTGCAATACAATGAGCAGTTCTTC,CASSHPKGLAGVQYNEQFF,19,TRBD2,TRBV9,NA,TRBJ2-1